This T cell receptor (beta chain) comes out of a study of blood T cells in healthy people across ages. Isolated PBMCs totaled at least 6 million in each sample. General study results and limits: No conclusive comparison of naive versus antigen-experienced cells was possible with unsorted PBMCs. Both higher diversity and more naive CD4+ cells marked long-lived donors when set against aged donors. One million T cells yielded diversity estimates that were considered underestimates.

Next came a second PCR, run for about 7 to 12 cycles, which used a sample-barcoded 5' primer along with a J-beta primer mix. TCRdb reprocessed the 5' RACE reads via MiXCR and lists one record per CDR3 protein. The data show just over 1 million distinct CDR3 sequences, with 45% seen just once and 18% held by the top ten. On this clonotype itself: As yet, its antigen is unknown.

Germline V CDR1 and CDR2: SGHDT, YYEEEE. The CDR3 is made up of 16 amino acids. Trimming cost V 4 bases and J 6 bases; bases outside gene matches: 13. This TCR was recovered from a woman aged 60 to 75 in good health. This chain uses TRBV5-6 with TRBJ2-1; 7 bases fit TRBD2. Sequenced sample: blood. The CDR3 is CASSLVNRSGINEQFF. CDR3 sequence (DNA): TGTGCCAGCAGCCTGGTAAATCGGAGCGGGATCAATGAGCAGTTCTTC.